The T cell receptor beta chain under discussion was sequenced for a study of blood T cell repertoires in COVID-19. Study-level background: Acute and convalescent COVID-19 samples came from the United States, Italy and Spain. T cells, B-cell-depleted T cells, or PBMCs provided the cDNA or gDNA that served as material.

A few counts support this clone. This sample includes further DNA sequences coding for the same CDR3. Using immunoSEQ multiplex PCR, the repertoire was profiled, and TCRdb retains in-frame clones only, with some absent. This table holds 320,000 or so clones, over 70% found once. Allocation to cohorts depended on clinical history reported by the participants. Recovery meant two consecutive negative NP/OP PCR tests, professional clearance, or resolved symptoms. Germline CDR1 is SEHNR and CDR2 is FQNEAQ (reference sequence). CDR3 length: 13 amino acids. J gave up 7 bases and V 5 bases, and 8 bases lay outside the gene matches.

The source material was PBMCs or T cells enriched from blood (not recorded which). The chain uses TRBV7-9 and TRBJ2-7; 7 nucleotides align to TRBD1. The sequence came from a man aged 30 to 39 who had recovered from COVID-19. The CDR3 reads CASSLTGPGEQYF. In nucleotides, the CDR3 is TGTGCCAGCAGCCTGACAGGGCCGGGAGAGCAGTACTTC.